Listed below are T cell receptor beta chains from one sample, sequenced in a study of PD-1 blockade in classical Hodgkin lymphoma. Generated by immunoSEQ multiplex PCR, the TCRdb table keeps only in-frame clones and is missing some. The repertoire holds 25,000 to 30,000 clones, with about 88% as singletons. This sample comprised CD4+ T cells from blood, obtained before the fourth cycle of nivolumab. These receptors were taken from a human donor with classical Hodgkin lymphoma. CDR3s include the opening cysteine and the closing phenylalanine or tryptophan. A D gene is named only where the DNA matches it firmly. Some rows mark clone size as missing; the rest say once, few, many or name a class of expanded clone.

>TRBV5-6|-|-|TRBJ1-6
CASSLGQTNSPLHF
TGTGCCAGCAGCTTGGGACAGACTAATTCACCCCTCCACTTT
>TRBV19|-|-|TRBJ2-5
CASSISGAQETQYF
TGTGCCAGTAGTATATCTGGGGCGCAAGAGACCCAGTACTTC
>TRBV28|TRBD2|-|TRBJ2-7
CASTTLAGYSYEQYF
TGTGCCAGCACCACACTAGCGGGATACTCCTACGAGCAGTACTTC
>TRBV11-2|TRBD1|-|TRBJ2-2
CASSMRTGGTGELFF
TGTGCCAGCAGCATGAGGACAGGGGGTACCGGGGAGCTGTTTTTT
>TRBV6-1|-|-|TRBJ2-7
CASSVRQYEQYF
TGTGCCAGCAGTGTGAGACAGTACGAGCAGTACTTC
>TRBV7-8|TRBD1|-|TRBJ2-7
CASSSSTGQSYEQYF
TGTGCCAGCAGCTCCTCGACAGGGCAATCCTACGAGCAGTACTTC
>TRBV5-1|TRBD1|-|TRBJ1-4
CASSGGQGGEKLFF
TGCGCCAGCAGCGGGGGACAGGGCGGCGAAAAACTGTTTTTT
>TRBV5-1|-|-|TRBJ2-7
CASSFRAGLATGEQYF
TGCGCCAGCAGCTTCCGGGCTGGGCTAGCCACGGGGGAGCAGTACTTC
>TRBV4-1|TRBD2|-|TRBJ2-5
CASSHPRGLAGSMGETQYF
TGCGCCAGCAGCCATCCGAGGGGTCTAGCGGGAAGCATGGGGGAGACCCAGTACTTC
>TRBV6-5|TRBD1|-|TRBJ1-1
CASRRQGQLNTEAFF
TGTGCCAGCAGAAGACAGGGACAGCTGAACACTGAAGCTTTCTTT
>TRBV7-9|-|-|TRBJ1-1
CASSKEGIGSEAFF
TGTGCCAGCAGCAAAGAAGGTATTGGAAGTGAAGCTTTCTTT
>TRBV4-1|-|once|TRBJ2-3
CASSQVAVRTDTQYF
TGCGCCAGCAGCCAAGTCGCTGTTCGCACAGATACGCAGTATTTT
>TRBV13|TRBD2|-|TRBJ2-5
CASSNIRLAGRETQYF
TGTGCCAGCAGCAATATCCGACTAGCGGGACGGGAGACCCAGTACTTC
>TRBV25-1|-|-|TRBJ1-1
CASRRLNGQNTEAFF
TGTGCCAGCAGAAGGTTAAATGGGCAGAACACTGAAGCTTTCTTT
>TRBV7-9|TRBD1|-|TRBJ2-2
CASSRTGGTGELFF
TGTGCCAGCAGCCGAACAGGGGGGACCGGGGAGCTGTTTTTT
>TRBV5-1|-|-|TRBJ1-3
CASSSGSGIGNTIYF
TGCGCCAGCAGCTCGGGGAGCGGAATCGGAAACACCATATATTTT
>TRBV4-1|TRBD1|-|TRBJ1-1
CASSLLAAPTGTENTEAFF
TGCGCCAGCAGCCTTCTCGCTGCACCTACCGGGACAGAGAACACTGAAGCTTTCTTT
>TRBV5-1|TRBD1|-|TRBJ2-1
CASSLGQGSNEQFF
TGCGCCAGCAGCTTGGGACAGGGGAGCAATGAGCAGTTCTTC
>TRBV11-2|-|-|TRBJ2-7
CASSPDRHYEQYF
TGTGCCAGCAGTCCCGACAGGCACTACGAGCAGTACTTC
>TRBV19|TRBD2|-|TRBJ2-1
CASSLGGGLFF
TGTGCCAGTAGCTTAGGCGGGGGGTTATTCTTC
>TRBV5-1|TRBD1|few|TRBJ2-4
CASSPGPGGAKNIQYF
TGCGCCAGCAGCCCGGGTCCAGGGGGAGCCAAAAACATTCAGTACTTC
>TRBV6-5|-|-|TRBJ2-3
CASSYSPRTPTDTQYF
TGTGCCAGCAGTTACTCCCCGAGAACTCCCACAGATACGCAGTATTTT
>TRBV12-5|-|once|TRBJ1-5
CATTVRGPQHF
TGTGCTACAACCGTCAGGGGGCCCCAGCATTTT
>TRBV5-1|TRBD1|once|TRBJ2-2
CASSSRDRGTGELFF
TGCGCCAGCAGCTCCCGGGACAGGGGGACCGGGGAGCTGTTTTTT
>TRBV4-1|-|-|TRBJ2-5
CASSVSSSEETQYF
TGCGCCAGCAGCGTGTCTAGCAGCGAAGAGACCCAGTACTTC
>TRBV5-1|TRBD1|-|TRBJ2-1
CASSSQGARFNEQFF
TGCGCCAGCAGCTCTCAGGGGGCCCGATTCAATGAGCAGTTCTTC
>TRBV28|-|once|TRBJ2-7
CASSRDSYEQYF
TGTGCCAGCAGTAGAGACAGCTACGAGCAGTACTTC
>TRBV28|-|once|TRBJ2-7
CASTRGGTLPYEQYF
TGTGCCAGCACTCGGGGTGGGACCCTTCCCTACGAGCAGTACTTC
>TRBV19|-|-|TRBJ1-5
CASSGNGGYQPQHF
TGTGCCAGTAGTGGCAATGGAGGGTATCAGCCCCAGCATTTT